Each of the 7 T cell receptor beta chains below was sequenced from the same sample in a study of T cell repertoires in cytomegalovirus infection (dated 2019 in TCRdb). This sample was sequenced with an Illumina HiSeq 1500. TCRdb redid the processing of the public reads, applying fastp at Q25 and MiXCR, and retained in-frame beta chains. Each CDR3 protein appears once, grouped with its most common genes and DNA. This sample comprises a few hundred thousand distinct CDR3 sequences, 25% to 35% of them detected only once. The ten most abundant clones make up 17% of the sample. Their specific antigens are unknown. The intended sense of this specimen's treatment or condition label: in vitro stimulation with specific CMV peptide epitopes to enrich CMV-specific T cells. The sequencing here drew on cultured PBMCs, taken from culture after CMV antigen stimulation. The origin of the receptors is a human donor in good health (CMV status not recorded). Some clones in this sample may be carry-over from other donors' samples.

This clonotype was found once. The J gene is TRBJ1-1, the V gene TRBV29-1, with no clear D. CDR3 length: 16 amino acids. Germline CDR1 and CDR2: SQVTM and ANQGSEA. Deletions cut 2 bases from V and 2 bases from J, with 18 bases between. Here the CDR3 reads CSVENPRVGRNTEAFF. The CDR3 nucleotides are TGCAGCGTTGAAAATCCTCGTGTAGGCCGCAACACTGAAGCTTTCTTT.

The chain joins TRBV20-1 to TRBJ1-4; D unclear. CDR1 DFQATT and CDR2 SNEGSKA come from the germline V gene (reference sequence). This CDR3 has 15 amino acids. Trimming stripped 0 bases from V and 8 bases from J, with 16 bases between. The CDR3 coding sequence is TGCAGTGCTAGAGATGATCGGAATTACGGGGAAAAACTGTTTTTT. This codes for CSARDDRNYGEKLFF.

This chain joins TRBV4-3 and TRBJ1-2; possibly TRBD1 for D (5 bases). The ends were cut back, 0 bases at V and 0 bases at J, with 17 bases in the middle. Per the germline V gene, CDR1 is LGHNA and CDR2 is YSLEER. This CDR3 is 18 amino acids long. CDR3 in amino acids: CASSQEWAGFQANYGYTF. In DNA, the CDR3 is TGCGCCAGCAGCCAAGAGTGGGCAGGGTTCCAAGCTAACTATGGCTACACCTTC.

This clonotype was counted at least ten times. The chain couples TRBV7-2 to TRBJ2-1; D is ambiguous. CDR1 SGHTA and CDR2 FQGNSA come from the germline V gene. This CDR3 is built from 13 residues. Trimming took off 3 bases at V and 5 bases at J, with 8 bases between the two ends. The CDR3 DNA is TGTGCCAGCAGCTTTGCACTTAACAATGAGCAGTTCTTC. Its translation is CASSFALNNEQFF.

This clonotype was counted between two and nine times. V gene TRBV5-1 combines with J gene TRBJ1-2; 9 bases map to TRBD1. The V segment lost 2 bases and the J segment 6 bases; nucleotides outside the gene matches: 11. The CDR3 totals 16 residues. Germline values: CDR1 SGHRS, CDR2 YFSETQ. CDR3 DNA sequence: TGCGCCAGCAGCTTATCAGTTGTAGGGACAGGGAATGGCTACACCTTC. This sequence encodes CASSLSVVGTGNGYTF. The full variable domain, in which reference TRBV5-1 and TRBJ1-2 provide the parts outside the CDR3, is KAGVTQTPRYLIKTRGQQVTLSCSPISGHRSVSWYQQTPGQGLQFLFEYFSETQRNKGNFPGRFSGRQFSNSRSEMNVSTLELGDSALYLCASSLSVVGTGNGYTFGSGTRLTVV.

This clonotype was seen only a few times. The chain couples TRBV7-2 to TRBJ2-5; TRBD1 might be the D (6 bases). The CDR3 has 17 amino acids. V lost 5 bases and J 4 bases, leaving 23 bases between the germline ends. From germline, CDR1 is SGHTA and CDR2 FQGNSA. CDR3 sequence: CASSPGRATRGSETQYF. Here the CDR3 DNA reads TGTGCCAGCAGCCCGGGAAGGGCTACAAGGGGGTCAGAGACCCAGTACTTC.

The chain has TRBV20-1 and TRBJ2-7, with D possibly TRBD1 on 6 matching bases. Per the germline V gene, CDR1 is DFQATT and CDR2 is SNEGSKA (reference sequence). This CDR3 spans 14 amino acids. Trimming removed 2 bases from V and 2 bases from J, with 13 bases in between. DNA of the CDR3: TGCAGTGCTAGACGTTTTCGGACAGCCTACGAGCAGTACTTC. Amino acids: CSARRFRTAYEQYF.